This TCR beta chain was identified during a study of T-cell memory formation after mild COVID-19. This clonotype was observed a handful of times. Its antigen is not identified. Trimming took off 3 bases at V and 6 bases at J, with 15 bases between the two ends. Germline values: CDR1 DFQATT, CDR2 SNEGSKA (reference sequence). The CDR3 has 13 residues. TCRdb fed the 5' RACE reads into MiXCR, producing one record per CDR3 protein. The sample lists approximately 250,000 distinct CDR3 sequences, 15% to 17% occurring once. The study's findings and limits: Pre-infection memory held some responding clones, suggesting pre-existing cross-reactive T cells responded.

The source is an adult woman who had mild COVID-19 (a few samples of this study predate the infection). Cell type and time point are not known. The sample consisted of PBMCs or a T cell subset sorted from them (not recorded which). The chain carries TRBV20-1 and TRBJ2-7; unclear D gene. CDR3 sequence reads: CSARGRVRAEQYF. The CDR3 coding sequence is TGCAGTGCTAGGGGCCGGGTCCGGGCCGAGCAGTACTTC.